This T cell receptor (beta chain) came from a study of a mutant IDH1 vaccine in newly diagnosed glioma. Study outcomes and limitations: The vaccine induced immune responses, and these occurred in around 93% of patients.

The data were produced by immunoSEQ multiplex PCR, yet TCRdb's version contains in-frame clones alone and is incomplete. Among about 130,000 clones listed, around 80% were seen once. V was clipped by 5 bases and J by 6 bases, with 12 bases between them. Per germline, CDR1 SEHNR and CDR2 FQNEAQ (reference sequence). This CDR3 is 13 amino acids long. The time point is: week 11, during vaccination. Every single dose of the vaccine, 300 ug of mutant IDH1 20-mer peptide, came with topical imiquimod. Note on this clone: Its matching antigen is unknown.

The clonotype originates from a man aged 40-49 years with glioma. The sequencing here drew on PBMCs, taken from a glioma patient whose treatment included an IDH1 peptide vaccine. The V gene is TRBV7-9, the J gene TRBJ2-3; a possible D gene is TRBD2 (6 bases). CDR3 amino acids: CASSREFLDTQYF. Written as DNA, the CDR3 is TGTGCCAGCAGCCGGGAGTTCCTCGATACGCAGTATTTT.